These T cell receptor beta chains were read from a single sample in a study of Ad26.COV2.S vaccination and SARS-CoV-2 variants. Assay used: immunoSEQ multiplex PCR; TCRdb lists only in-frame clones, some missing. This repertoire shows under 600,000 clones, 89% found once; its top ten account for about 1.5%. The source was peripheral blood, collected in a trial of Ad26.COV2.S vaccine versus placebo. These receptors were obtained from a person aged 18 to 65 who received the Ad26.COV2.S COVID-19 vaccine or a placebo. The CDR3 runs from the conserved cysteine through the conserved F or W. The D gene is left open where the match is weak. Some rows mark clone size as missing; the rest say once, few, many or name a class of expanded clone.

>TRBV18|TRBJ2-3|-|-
CASSPMTDSTDTQYF
TGTGCCAGCTCACCAATGACAGATAGCACAGATACGCAGTATTTT
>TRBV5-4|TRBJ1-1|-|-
CASSLPDGGEAFF
TGTGCCAGCAGCCTACCGGACGGCGGTGAAGCTTTCTTT
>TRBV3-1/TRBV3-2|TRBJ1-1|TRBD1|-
CASSQVGDRSHGAFF
TGTGCCAGCAGCCAAGTTGGGGACAGATCCCATGGAGCTTTCTTT
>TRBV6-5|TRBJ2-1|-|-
CASSRGRNEQFF
TGTGCCAGCAGCCGAGGGAGGAATGAGCAGTTCTTC
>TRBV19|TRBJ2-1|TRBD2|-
CASSIGLAGANEQFF
TGTGCCAGTAGTATAGGCCTAGCGGGAGCCAATGAGCAGTTCTTC
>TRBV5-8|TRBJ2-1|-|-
CASRGQMSSYNEQFF
TGTGCCAGCAGAGGACAGATGAGCTCCTACAATGAGCAGTTCTTC
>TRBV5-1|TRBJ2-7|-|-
CASSPEAGPYEQYF
TGCGCCAGCAGCCCGGAGGCGGGACCCTACGAGCAGTACTTC
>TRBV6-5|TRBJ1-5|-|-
CASSSPGSNQPQHF
TGTGCCAGCAGTTCCCCCGGCAGCAATCAGCCCCAGCATTTT
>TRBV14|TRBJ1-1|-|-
CASSLVGENTEAFF
TGTGCCAGCAGCCTAGTGGGGGAGAACACTGAAGCTTTCTTT
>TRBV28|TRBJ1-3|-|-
CASTGGQGLGVGNTIYF
TGTGCCAGCACCGGGGGGCAGGGCCTAGGCGTAGGAAACACCATATATTTT
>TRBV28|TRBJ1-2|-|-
CASSLYLRERGYTF
TGTGCCAGCAGTTTATATTTACGCGAGAGGGGCTACACCTTC
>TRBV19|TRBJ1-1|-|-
CASSPTELWGGAFF
TGTGCCAGTAGTCCGACTGAATTATGGGGAGGAGCTTTCTTT
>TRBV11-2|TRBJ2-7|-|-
CASSLGTVYYEQYF
TGTGCCAGCAGCTTAGGGACAGTCTACTACGAGCAGTACTTC
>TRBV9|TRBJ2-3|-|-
CASSVGPGHQEADTQYF
TGTGCCAGCAGCGTAGGCCCGGGCCATCAAGAGGCAGATACGCAGTATTTT
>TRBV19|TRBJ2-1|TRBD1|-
CASSRTGDSYNEQFF
TGTGCCAGTAGTCGGACAGGGGACTCCTACAATGAGCAGTTCTTC
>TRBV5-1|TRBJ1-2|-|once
CASSYPQGGGYTF
TGCGCCAGCAGCTACCCGCAGGGAGGCGGCTACACCTTC
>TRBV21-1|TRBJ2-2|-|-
CASSRTRNTGELFF
TGTGCCAGCAGCAGGACACGGAACACCGGGGAGCTGTTTTTT
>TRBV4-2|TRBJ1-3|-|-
CASSQDRAGNTIYF
TGTGCCAGCAGCCAAGACAGGGCTGGAAACACCATATATTTT
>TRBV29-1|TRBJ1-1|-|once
CSVAVFERNTEAFF
TGCAGCGTTGCCGTATTTGAGAGGAACACTGAAGCTTTCTTT
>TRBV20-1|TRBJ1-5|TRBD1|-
CSANDRDQYSNQPQHF
TGCAGTGCTAATGACAGGGATCAATATAGCAATCAGCCCCAGCATTTT
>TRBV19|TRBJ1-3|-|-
CASTMGGTGNTIYF
TGTGCCAGTACTATGGGGGGAACTGGAAACACCATATATTTT
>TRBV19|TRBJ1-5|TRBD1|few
CASSGRTGVSNQPQHF
TGTGCCAGTAGTGGCCGGACAGGGGTGAGCAATCAGCCCCAGCATTTT
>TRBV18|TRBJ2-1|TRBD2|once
CASSPPSGGVYNEQFF
TGTGCCAGCTCACCACCTTCGGGGGGGGTTTACAATGAGCAGTTCTTC
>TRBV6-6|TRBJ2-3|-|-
CASGYPSTDTQYF
TGTGCCAGCGGGTACCCTAGCACAGATACGCAGTATTTT
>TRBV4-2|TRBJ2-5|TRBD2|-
CASSQDWRGVSETQYF
TGTGCCAGCAGCCAAGATTGGCGGGGGGTATCGGAGACCCAGTACTTC
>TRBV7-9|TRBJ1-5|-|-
CASSLVGGSNQPQHF
TGTGCCAGCAGCTTAGTTGGGGGTAGCAATCAGCCCCAGCATTTT
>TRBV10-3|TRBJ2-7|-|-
CAISEKQGRTYEQYF
TGTGCCATCAGTGAGAAGCAGGGGAGGACCTACGAGCAGTACTTC
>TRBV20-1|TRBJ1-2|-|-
CSALWEGYTF
TGCAGTGCGTTGTGGGAAGGCTACACCTTC
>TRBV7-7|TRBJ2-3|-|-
CASSPGTSTDTQYF
TGTGCTAGCAGCCCGGGGACCAGCACAGATACGCAGTATTTT
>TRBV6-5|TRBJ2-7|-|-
CASSYGQEQYF
TGTGCCAGCAGTTACGGACAGGAGCAGTACTTC
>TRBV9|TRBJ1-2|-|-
CASSSIGGNYGYTF
TGTGCCAGCAGCAGCATCGGGGGGAACTATGGCTACACCTTC
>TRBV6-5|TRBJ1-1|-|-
CASSYGGGRLNTEAFF
TGTGCCAGCAGTTATGGGGGCGGCAGACTTAACACTGAAGCTTTCTTT
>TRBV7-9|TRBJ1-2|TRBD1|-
CASSPRDRGIGYGYTF
TGTGCCAGCAGCCCCCGGGACAGGGGAATAGGCTATGGCTACACCTTC
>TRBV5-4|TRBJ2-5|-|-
CASSFHETQYF
TGTGCCAGCAGCTTTCACGAGACCCAGTACTTC
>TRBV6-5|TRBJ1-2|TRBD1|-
CASSYSTRQGYGYTF
TGTGCCAGCAGTTACTCGACCCGACAGGGTTATGGCTACACCTTC
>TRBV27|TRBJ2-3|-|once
CASSSSPRSTDTQYF
TGTGCCAGCAGTTCTTCCCCGCGTAGCACAGATACGCAGTATTTT
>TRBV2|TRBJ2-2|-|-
CASSVGAPGELFF
TGTGCCAGCAGTGTTGGGGCCCCCGGGGAGCTGTTTTTT
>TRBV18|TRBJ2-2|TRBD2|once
CASSPASGGTGELFF
TGTGCCAGCTCACCCGCTAGCGGGGGGACCGGGGAGCTGTTTTTT
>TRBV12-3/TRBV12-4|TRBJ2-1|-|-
CASSLVRLGEQFF
TGTGCCAGCAGTTTGGTCCGTCTCGGTGAGCAGTTCTTC
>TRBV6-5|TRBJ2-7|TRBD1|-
CASRGTGISYEQYF
TGTGCCAGCAGGGGGACAGGGATTTCCTACGAGCAGTACTTC
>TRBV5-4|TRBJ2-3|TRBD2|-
CASRLYSGGAGDTQYF
TGTGCCAGCAGACTTTATAGCGGGGGGGCCGGGGATACGCAGTATTTT
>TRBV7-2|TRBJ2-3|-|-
CASSSGQGRTDTQYF
TGTGCCAGCAGCTCCGGCCAGGGGCGCACAGATACGCAGTATTTT
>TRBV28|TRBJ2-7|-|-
CASSLLGNPYEQYF
TGTGCCAGCAGTTTGTTGGGAAACCCCTACGAGCAGTACTTC
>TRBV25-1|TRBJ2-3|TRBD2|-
CASSALAGGTDTQYF
TGTGCCAGCAGTGCGCTAGCGGGGGGTACAGATACGCAGTATTTT
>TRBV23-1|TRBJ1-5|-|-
CAKWGFGRPKSLRAQHF
TGCGCCAAATGGGGTTTTGGCAGGCCCAAGTCACTACGGGCCCAGCATTTT
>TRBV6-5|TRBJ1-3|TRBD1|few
CASRRTGAGNTIYF
TGTGCCAGCAGAAGGACAGGGGCTGGAAACACCATATATTTT
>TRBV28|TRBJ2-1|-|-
CASRISDSGSYNEQFF
TGTGCCAGCAGGATCTCGGACTCTGGCTCCTACAATGAGCAGTTCTTC
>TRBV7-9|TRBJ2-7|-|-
CASSFGDARGAYEQYF
TGTGCCAGCAGCTTTGGAGATGCCAGAGGGGCCTACGAGCAGTACTTC
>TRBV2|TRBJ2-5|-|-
CASSKVPGGETQYF
TGTGCCAGCAGTAAGGTCCCTGGGGGCGAGACCCAGTACTTC
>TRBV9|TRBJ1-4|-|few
CASSGLGNEKLFF
TGTGCCAGCAGCGGATTGGGGAATGAAAAACTGTTTTTT